These 12 T cell receptor beta chains originate from one sample sequenced in a study of brain T cells in children with intractable seizures. Some clones are missing from TCRdb's copy, which holds only in-frame ones; the method was immunoSEQ multiplex PCR. This table has thousands of clones, 84% appearing once. Only cases whose brain tissue showed the highest T cell transcript signatures were sequenced. The source material was resected brain tissue, sampled at surgery. All receptors derive from a boy younger than two with hemimegalencephaly and intractable seizures.

The rearrangement links TRBV28 to TRBJ1-1; D is unresolved. This CDR3 has 9 residues. V lost 3 bases to trimming and J lost 10 bases, with 3 bases between them. Germline V gives CDR1 MDHEN, CDR2 SYDVKM. The CDR3 region has the DNA TGTGCCAGCAGTTTTCGAGCTTTCTTT. It codes for CASSFRAFF.

J is TRBJ1-1 and V is TRBV28; no clear D. CDR1 MDHEN and CDR2 SYDVKM come from the germline V gene. V lost 3 bases, J lost 1 base, and 12 bases lay in between. The CDR3 covers 15 residues. The CDR3 loop is CASSLGYSGNTEAFF. DNA of the CDR3: TGTGCCAGCAGTTTGGGCTACTCGGGGAACACTGAAGCTTTCTTT.

This clone was seen a handful of times. Additional DNA sequences in this sample encode the identical CDR3. CDR3 sequence reads: CASSPPRGGRTDTQYF. In DNA form, the CDR3 reads TGTGCCAGCAGCCCTCCCCGGGGGGGGAGGACAGATACGCAGTATTTT. This chain uses TRBV5-5 with TRBJ2-3; 8 nucleotides line up with TRBD2. Germline CDR1 reads SGHKS; CDR2 reads YYEKEE (reference sequence). This CDR3 is 16 amino acids long. Germline trimming cut 4 bases from V and 3 bases from J; bases unmatched to any gene: 10.

The J gene is TRBJ2-1, the V gene TRBV19, with TRBD2 matching 7 bases. With V trimmed by 1 base and J by 6 bases, 6 bases remained unmatched. Germline lookup yields CDR1 LNHDA and CDR2 SQIVND (reference sequence). The length of the CDR3 is 15 residues. CDR3 sequence (DNA): TGTGCCAGTAGTATAGTCAGCGGGAACTCCAATGAGCAGTTCTTC. Amino acid sequence: CASSIVSGNSNEQFF.

This clone is a singleton in its sample. The same CDR3 also results from other DNA sequences found in this sample. This chain uses TRBV19 with TRBJ1-1; no reliable D call. This CDR3 contains 13 residues. V dropped 1 base and J dropped 4 bases, with 7 bases sitting between them. Germline V lookup: CDR1 LNHDA, CDR2 SQIVND (reference sequence). The CDR3 DNA sequence: TGTGCCAGTAGTATAGTCGGCGGCACTGAAGCTTTCTTT. Protein sequence: CASSIVGGTEAFF.

This chain connects TRBV28 to TRBJ2-5, with 7 bases identical to TRBD2. J gave up 7 bases and V 5 bases, and 10 bases lay outside the gene matches. The CDR3 is made up of 14 amino acids. The V gene's germline CDR1 is MDHEN and CDR2 SYDVKM. The CDR3 nucleotides are TGTGCCAGCAGTCGGGCTAGCGGACCAGGGACCCAGTACTTC. This encodes CASSRASGPGTQYF.

The chain carries TRBV9 and TRBJ1-2; the D gene is possibly TRBD1 (6 bases). Trimming shortened V by 4 bases and J by 3 bases, and 7 bases separated the two germline ends. The CDR3 has 12 amino acids. Germline V gene sequence: CDR1 SGDLS, CDR2 YYNGEE. The CDR3 loop reads CASSRQDYGYTF. The DNA for the CDR3 is TGTGCCAGCAGCAGACAGGACTATGGCTACACCTTC.

V and J are TRBV4-1 and TRBJ1-2; the D gene is possibly TRBD1 (5 bases). This CDR3 spans 14 amino acids. The ends were cut back, 0 bases at V and 2 bases at J, with 7 bases in the middle. CDR1 is MGHRA and CDR2 is YSYEKL in the germline V gene. CDR3 in amino acids: CASSQDWGNYGYTF. The CDR3 coding sequence is TGCGCCAGCAGCCAAGATTGGGGGAACTATGGCTACACCTTC.

V and J are TRBV11-3 and TRBJ2-4; D is possibly TRBD1 or TRBD2 (5 bases each). The CDR3 spans 14 residues. CDR1 and CDR2 from the germline V gene are SGHNT and YENEEA. V lost 6 bases and J 7 bases, leaving 16 bases between the germline ends. CDR3 loop: CASSSLGVRNIQYF. CDR3 bases: TGTGCCAGCAGTTCCCTGGGGGTACGGAACATTCAGTACTTC.

The count of this clone is one. This chain links TRBV7-9 with TRBJ2-7, with 7 bases matching TRBD1. Germline-derived CDR1 and CDR2 are SEHNR and FQNEAQ (reference sequence). The V gene end was trimmed by 1 base and the J gene end by 2 bases; junction bases not matched to a gene: 5. The CDR3 runs 15 residues. The CDR3 region has the DNA TGTGCCAGCAGCTTAGACCAGGGGGTCCCCTACGAGCAGTACTTC. Encoded protein: CASSLDQGVPYEQYF.

This chain joins TRBV7-9 and TRBJ2-7, with D perhaps matching TRBD1 (5 bases). Trimming cost V 5 bases and J 3 bases, with 11 bases left between them. This CDR3 has 13 amino acids. Germline assignment: CDR1 SEHNR and CDR2 FQNEAQ (reference sequence). The CDR3 DNA is TGTGCCAGCAGCCTCGGACACCTCTACGAGCAGTACTTC. Amino acids: CASSLGHLYEQYF.

The J gene is TRBJ2-2, the V gene TRBV3-1 (or the pseudogene TRBV3-2), with 14 bases identical to TRBD2. Germline CDR1 and CDR2: LGHDT and YNNKEL (reference sequence). The CDR3 totals 17 residues. V lost 4 bases and J lost 5; bases outside the gene matches: 6. The CDR3: CASSPTSGRADTGELFF. The CDR3 DNA sequence: TGTGCCAGCAGCCCGACTAGCGGGAGGGCCGATACCGGGGAGCTGTTTTTT.